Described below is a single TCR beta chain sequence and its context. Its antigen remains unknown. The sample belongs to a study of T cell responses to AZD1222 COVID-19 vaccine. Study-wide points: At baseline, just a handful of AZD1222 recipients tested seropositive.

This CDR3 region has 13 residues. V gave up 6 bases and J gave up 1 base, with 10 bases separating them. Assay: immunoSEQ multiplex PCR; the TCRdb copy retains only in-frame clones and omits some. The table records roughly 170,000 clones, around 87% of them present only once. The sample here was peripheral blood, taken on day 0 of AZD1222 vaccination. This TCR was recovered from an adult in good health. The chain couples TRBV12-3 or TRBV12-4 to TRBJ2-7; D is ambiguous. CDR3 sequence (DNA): TGTGCCAGCAGCGGAGACCCGTCCTACGAGCAGTACTTC. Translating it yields CASSGDPSYEQYF.